The present entry profiles one TCR beta chain with its context. The antigen remains unidentified. Each of the donors was a healthy bone marrow donor. Likely unrecorded immune exposures existed in these nominally healthy donors. The data were taken from a study of cytomegalovirus exposure and HLA in healthy donors. General study results and limits: The authors excluded some V segments, including TRBV6-2 and TRBV6-3, as indistinguishable.

Amplification used 60 Vbeta primers and 13 Jbeta primers. Original handling: A follow-up analysis tallied 60 million to 85 million unique TCR beta chains, roughly 11 million shared. Some clones are missing from TCRdb's copy, which holds only in-frame ones; the method was immunoSEQ multiplex PCR. V and J calls plus clone size are reproduced from that table; the DNA served to infer D and trimming. Here the sample spans about 120,000 clones, approximately 76% being singletons. The germline V gene has CDR1 ENHRY and CDR2 SYGVKD. The CDR3 is 21 amino acids. With V trimmed by 4 bases and J by 2 bases, 22 bases remained unmatched.

This sequence originates from a man aged 50 to 59 in good health and CMV-seropositive. The rearrangement uses TRBV10-3 and TRBJ2-3, with 9 bases identical to TRBD2. The sequencing input was PBMCs. In nucleotides, the CDR3 is TGTGCCATCAGTGGAAACGGGGTAGCGGGGGCCACTCAATCCTCCACAGATACGCAGTATTTT. Translating it yields CAISGNGVAGATQSSTDTQYF.